The entry that follows covers one T cell receptor beta chain sequence. Germline loops: CDR1 SQVTM, CDR2 ANQGSEA. This CDR3 has 11 residues. Trimming cost V 7 bases and J 5 bases, with 11 bases left between them. These data originate in a study of blood T cells in healthy people across ages. Then a second PCR, running about 7 to 11 cycles, was carried out with a sample-barcoded 5' primer and a J-beta primer mix. Carrying 12 random nucleotides, a template-switch adaptor labeled each individual cDNA molecule. TCRdb reanalysed the 5' RACE reads using MiXCR and keeps one entry per CDR3 protein. Of hundreds of thousands of distinct CDR3 sequences listed, around a fifth are singletons.

The gene calls are TRBV29-1 and TRBJ2-5; D remains ambiguous. This sequence was found in a man in his 70s in good health. The material sequenced was blood. The CDR3 nucleotides are TGCAGCGGTCAAACTCTTGAGACCCAGTACTTC. It codes for CSGQTLETQYF.